Shown below are 8 T cell receptor beta chains from a single sample sequenced in a study of read filtering for tumor transcriptome and immune sequencing. This library used roughly 0.4 ug RNA and molecular barcoded adaptors spanning alpha/delta and beta/gamma chains. TCRdb ran MiXCR on the reads and lists one entry per CDR3 protein. The sample includes about 58,000 distinct CDR3 sequences, roughly an eighth seen only once; the top ten take around 15%. Sequencing used a population of CD138-negative cells sorted from bone marrow. The receptor source for this set is a donor at least 40 years old with multiple myeloma.

A remark on this clonotype: A much more abundant neighbour one base away suggests this may be a read error. The chain couples TRBV2 to TRBJ2-5, with D possibly being TRBD1 or TRBD2 (6 bases each). Germline CDR1 is SNHLY and CDR2 is FYNNEI. This CDR3 comprises 14 residues. Trimming removed 5 bases from V and 2 bases from J, with 12 bases in between. CDR3 in amino acids: CASSRGDRQETQYF. For the CDR3, the DNA is TGTGCCAGCAGTAGGGGGGACCGACAAGAGACCCAGTACTTC.

To note about this clonotype: This may arise from a read error, as a much more abundant clone is one base away. The DNA for the CDR3 is TGCAGCGTTGTGGGGGCGGGAGACTATGACTACACCTTC. Encoded protein: CSVVGAGDYDYTF. This chain joins TRBV29-1 and TRBJ1-2, with D maybe TRBD1 (6 bases). The CDR3 has 13 residues. Germline V lookup: CDR1 SQVTM, CDR2 ANQGSEA.

At least ten counts were recorded for this clonotype. The V call is TRBV29-1, the J call TRBJ2-5, with 7 positions matching TRBD2. Losses at the gene ends were 6 bases for V and 0 bases for J; bases not matched to a gene: 1. The CDR3 sequence is 12 residues long. Germline loops: CDR1 SQVTM, CDR2 ANQGSEA. In DNA, the CDR3 is TGCAGCGTCGGGAGGAACCAAGAGACCCAGTACTTC. This sequence encodes CSVGRNQETQYF.

This clonotype was found many times. The chain combines TRBV7-3 with TRBJ2-1; tentative D call: TRBD2 (6 bases). Germline assignment: CDR1 SGHTA and CDR2 FQGTGA. V lost 2 bases to trimming and J lost 5 bases, with 10 bases between them. The CDR3 covers 14 residues. The CDR3 bases are TGTGCCAGCAGCTTAGTAGGAGGGGACAATGAGCAGTTCTTC. Translating it yields CASSLVGGDNEQFF.

This clonotype has only a few counts. The rearrangement joins TRBV5-4 to TRBJ2-2; 9 bases agree with TRBD1. This CDR3 spans 15 amino acids. V lost 4 bases, J lost 6 bases, and 7 bases stayed unmatched. Germline V gene sequence: CDR1 SGHNT, CDR2 YYREEE (reference sequence). The DNA of the CDR3 is TGTGCCAGCAGCCGACAGGGGGGGGCCGCCGGGGAGCTGTTTTTT. It translates to CASSRQGGAAGELFF.

In this sample, this clonotype turned up many times. V is TRBV5-1 and J is TRBJ2-7, with 9 bases identical to TRBD1. The CDR3 contains 14 residues. The V gene end was trimmed by 0 bases and the J gene end by 4 bases; junction bases not matched to a gene: 2. Germline CDR1 SGHRS, CDR2 YFSETQ. Written as DNA, the CDR3 is TGCGCCAGCAGCTTGGACAGGGGGCTATACGAGCAGTACTTC. Translation gives CASSLDRGLYEQYF.

This clonotype was detected many times. This chain links TRBV7-2 with TRBJ2-5, with 9 bases fitting TRBD1. The CDR3 extends over 14 amino acids. The V gene end was trimmed by 8 bases and the J gene end by 5 bases; junction bases not matched to a gene: 9. From germline, CDR1 is SGHTA and CDR2 FQGNSA. The CDR3 loop reads CASLKDRGGETQYF. Written as DNA, the CDR3 is TGTGCCAGCCTGAAGGACAGGGGCGGGGAGACCCAGTACTTC.

Ten or more counts support this clonotype. The CDR3 here is CSAKRGTDTQYF. The CDR3 DNA reads as TGCAGTGCTAAGAGGGGGACAGATACGCAGTATTTT. The genes are TRBV20-1 and TRBJ2-3; a weak D match, TRBD1 (6 bases). CDR1 is DFQATT, CDR2 SNEGSKA, per germline (reference sequence). V was clipped by 4 bases and J by 3 bases, with 8 bases between them. This CDR3 has 12 amino acids.